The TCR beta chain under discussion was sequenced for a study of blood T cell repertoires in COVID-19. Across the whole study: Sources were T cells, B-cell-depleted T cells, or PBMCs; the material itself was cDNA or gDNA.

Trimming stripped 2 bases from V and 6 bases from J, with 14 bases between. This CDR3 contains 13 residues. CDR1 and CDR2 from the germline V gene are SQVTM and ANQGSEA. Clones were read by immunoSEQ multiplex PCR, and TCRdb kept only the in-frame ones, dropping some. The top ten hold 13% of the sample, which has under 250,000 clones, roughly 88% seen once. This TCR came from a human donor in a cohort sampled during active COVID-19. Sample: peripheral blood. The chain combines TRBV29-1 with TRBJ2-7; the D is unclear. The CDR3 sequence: CSVEINPSGEQYF. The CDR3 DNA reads TGCAGCGTTGAAATCAACCCGTCGGGCGAGCAGTACTTC.